This note documents a single TCR beta chain sequence. Its matching antigen is unknown. This specimen belongs to a study of cytomegalovirus exposure and HLA in healthy donors. The study ran its PCR with 60 Vbeta and 13 Jbeta primers. The protocol was immunoSEQ multiplex PCR, while the TCRdb copy is restricted to in-frame clones and leaves out a portion. The sample lists roughly 160,000 clones; roughly 82% were seen once. Study-level results: An analysis that was carried out later associated 16,000 or so TCR beta sequences with HLA alleles at 0.05 false discovery rate.

Sequenced: PBMCs. The clonotype originates from a woman aged 25 to 39 in good health and CMV-seronegative.

The DNA for the CDR3 is TGTGCCAGCAGACCTCTGGGCGCCGGGGAGCTGTTTTTT. This encodes CASRPLGAGELFF. The chain has TRBV28 and TRBJ2-2; D uncertain. Germline CDR1 reads MDHEN; CDR2 reads SYDVKM. The CDR3 is made up of 13 amino acids. Trimming removed 6 bases from V and 6 bases from J, with 11 bases in between.